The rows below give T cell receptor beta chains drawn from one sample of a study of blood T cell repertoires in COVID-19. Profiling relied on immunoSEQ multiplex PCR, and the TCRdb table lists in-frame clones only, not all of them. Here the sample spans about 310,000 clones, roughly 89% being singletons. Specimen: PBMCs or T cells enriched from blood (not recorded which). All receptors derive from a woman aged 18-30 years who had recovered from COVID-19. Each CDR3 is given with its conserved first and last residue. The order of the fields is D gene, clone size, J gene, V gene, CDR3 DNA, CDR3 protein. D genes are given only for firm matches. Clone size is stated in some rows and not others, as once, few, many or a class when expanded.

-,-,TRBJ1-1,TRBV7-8,TGTGCCAGCAGCTTTTCCGGGCTCAGGGGTACGAACACTGAAGCTTTCTTT,CASSFSGLRGTNTEAFF
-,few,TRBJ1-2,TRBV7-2,TGTGCCAGCAGCTTACAGGGTTACGGCTACACCTTC,CASSLQGYGYTF
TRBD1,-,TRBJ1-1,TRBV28,TGTGTCAGCAGACCAGGGGGCCTGTGGACTGAAGCTTTCTTT,CVSRPGGLWTEAFF
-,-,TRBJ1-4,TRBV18,TGTGCCAGCTCACCGGAGTCGCAGGGTGCTATTGGTGAAAAACTGTTTTTT,CASSPESQGAIGEKLFF
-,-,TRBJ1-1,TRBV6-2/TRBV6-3,TGTGCCAGCAGTTTGAGCGGCGGCAGTTTGAACACTGAAGCTTTCTTT,CASSLSGGSLNTEAFF
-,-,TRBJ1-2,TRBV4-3,TGCGCCAGCAGCCAAGATAGGGCAGGGGCCTATGGCTACACCTTC,CASSQDRAGAYGYTF
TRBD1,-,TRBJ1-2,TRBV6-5,TGTGCCAGCACCTGGGGGACAGGGAACTATGGCTACACCTTC,CASTWGTGNYGYTF
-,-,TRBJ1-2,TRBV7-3,TGTGCCAGCAGCTCTCCAACACAGGCTAACTATGGCTACACCTTC,CASSSPTQANYGYTF
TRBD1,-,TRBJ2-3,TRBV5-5,TGTGCCAGCAGTCAAACAGGGGGCCTTTTTAGCACAGATACGCAGTATTTT,CASSQTGGLFSTDTQYF
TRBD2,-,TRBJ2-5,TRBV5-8,TGTGCCAGCAGCTTGGGGCTAGCGGGGCAAGAGACCCAGTACTTC,CASSLGLAGQETQYF
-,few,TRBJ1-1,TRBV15,TGTGCCACCAGACAGGGAGACACTGAAGCTTTCTTT,CATRQGDTEAFF
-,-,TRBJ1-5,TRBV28,TGTGCCAGCAGTTCAGAATTCAGGGGTCTTAGCAATCAGCCCCAGCATTTT,CASSSEFRGLSNQPQHF
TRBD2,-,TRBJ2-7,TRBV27,TGTGCCAGCAGTAGTAGCGGGTGGCCCTACGAGCAGTACTTC,CASSSSGWPYEQYF
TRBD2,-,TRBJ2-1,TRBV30,TGTGCCTGGAGTGGGGCCGGGACTAGCGGGGGGGCCGCGCAGTTCTTC,CAWSGAGTSGGAAQFF
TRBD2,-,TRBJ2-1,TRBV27,TGTGCCAGCAGTCCCCTAATACTCGTTTTTCTAGCGGGAGGGAACAATGAGCAGTTCTTC,CASSPLILVFLAGGNNEQFF
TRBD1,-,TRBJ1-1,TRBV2,TGTGCCAGCAGTCCCCAGGGGGGTATGGGCACTGAAGCTTTCTTT,CASSPQGGMGTEAFF
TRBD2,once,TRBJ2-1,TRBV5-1,TGCGCCAGCAGCTCGATAGCGGGAGCCTACAATGAGCAGTTCTTC,CASSSIAGAYNEQFF
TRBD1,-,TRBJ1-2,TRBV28,TGTGCCAGCAGTCCCCACCGCCAGGGGGGAGGCTACACCTTC,CASSPHRQGGGYTF
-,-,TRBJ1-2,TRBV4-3,TGCGCCAGCAGCCAAGTGGGGGGGGATGGCTACACCTTC,CASSQVGGDGYTF
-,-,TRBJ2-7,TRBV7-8,TGTGCCAGCAGCTTAGATCAGGGCCAGCAGTACTTC,CASSLDQGQQYF
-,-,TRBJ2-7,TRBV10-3,TGTGCCATCAGAGTTGGACAGAGTGAATACGAGCAGTACTTC,CAIRVGQSEYEQYF
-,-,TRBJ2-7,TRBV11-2,TGTGCCAGCAGCTTAGGTGACAGCAGTTCCTACGAGCAGTACTTC,CASSLGDSSSYEQYF
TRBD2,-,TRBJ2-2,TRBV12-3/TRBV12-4,TGTGCCAGCAGGTTGTTTAGCGGGGGGGTAAGCCGCTTT,CASRLFSGGVSRF
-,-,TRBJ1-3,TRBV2,TGTGCCAGCAGTGGTTCGGCGACTGGGGGAAACACCATATATTTT,CASSGSATGGNTIYF
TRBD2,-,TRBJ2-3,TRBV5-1,TGCGCCAGCAGCTTGGCCTCGACTAGCGGGGGGGGCACAGATACGCAGTATTTT,CASSLASTSGGGTDTQYF
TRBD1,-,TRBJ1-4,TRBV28,TGTGCCAGCAGTTCCACCGGGACAGGGATTGAAAAACTGTTTTTT,CASSSTGTGIEKLFF
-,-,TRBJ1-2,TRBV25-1,TGTGCCAGCAGTGAAAACCTGGTAGCTAACTATGGCTACACCTTC,CASSENLVANYGYTF
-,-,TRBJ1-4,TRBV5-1,TGCGCCAGCAGCTTGGCACAGATCAATGAAAAACTGTTTTTT,CASSLAQINEKLFF